The 3 T cell receptor beta chains given below trace back to one sample, sequenced in a study of cytomegalovirus exposure and HLA in healthy donors. Primers included in the PCR were 60 Vbeta and 13 Jbeta primers. Generated by immunoSEQ multiplex PCR, the TCRdb table keeps only in-frame clones and is missing some. The table has 100,000 to 150,000 clones, less than 10% seen once. What was sequenced was PBMCs. The origin of the receptors is a woman aged 35 to 49 in good health and CMV-seropositive.

The CDR3, as DNA: TGTGCCAGCAGCCTGGATGCTAGCGGGGTCGACCTCAATGAGCAGTTCTTC. This gives the protein CASSLDASGVDLNEQFF. V and J are TRBV5-5 and TRBJ2-1, with TRBD2 matching over 9 bases. The CDR3 has 17 residues. The germline CDR1 and CDR2 sequences are SGHKS and YYEKEE (reference sequence). Trimming removed 4 bases from V and 6 bases from J; junction bases left unmatched: 14.

The rearrangement uses TRBV7-8 and TRBJ1-4, with TRBD1 matching 7 bases. V trimming: 2 bases; J trimming: 5 bases; junction bases outside the gene matches: 8. In germline, CDR1 is SGHVS, CDR2 FQNEAQ. This CDR3 contains 16 residues. The CDR3 nucleotides are TGTGCCAGCAGCTTACTACCGGGACAGTTAAATGAAAAACTGTTTTTT. Encoded protein: CASSLLPGQLNEKLFF.

This chain links TRBV7-8 with TRBJ1-1; possible D gene TRBD1, 6 bases. Germline V gives CDR1 SGHVS, CDR2 FQNEAQ. Trimming stripped 5 bases from V and 1 base from J, with 8 bases between. CDR3 length equals 13 residues. The CDR3 region is CASSRGGNTEAFF. The CDR3 DNA follows: TGTGCCAGCAGCAGAGGGGGGAACACTGAAGCTTTCTTT.